Detailed here is one T cell receptor beta chain. Its cognate antigen is unknown. Since a much larger clone is just one base distant, this may be a read error. Prepared TCR beta cDNA libraries contained unique molecular identifiers. TCRdb re-called the PCR reads through MiXCR, storing one row per CDR3 protein. The sample contains around 250,000 distinct CDR3 sequences, 36% of which appear only once. This sample was taken from a study of post-analysis software for immune sequencing data. The length of the CDR3 is 14 residues. V was pared by 6 bases and J by 7 bases, with 18 bases between. Notes on the study in general: Roughly 5 TRBV segments (TRBV5-6, TRBV5-1 and TRBV20-1 among them) occurred more frequently in patients than in controls.

Sequencing used blood. The J gene is TRBJ1-1, the V gene TRBV12-3 or TRBV12-4; D is unresolved. This clonotype was sampled from a girl between 5 and 17 years old with multiple sclerosis. The CDR3 DNA is TGTGCCAGCAGCCCCGACGAGGACTGGGGTGAAGCTTTCTTT. This codes for CASSPDEDWGEAFF.